A single T cell receptor (beta chain) is shown here with its context. What it binds is unknown. The PCR made use of 60 Vbeta and 13 Jbeta primers. The data were produced by immunoSEQ multiplex PCR, yet TCRdb's version contains in-frame clones alone and is incomplete. The repertoire holds 150,000 to 200,000 clones, with approximately 81% as singletons. The data originate from a study of cytomegalovirus exposure and HLA in healthy donors. Whole-study context: A prior study identified 110 million or so unique TCR beta sequences from about 180 million T cells. Study-wide points: Reported findings show TCR beta sequences accurately forecast HLA-A and HLA-B alleles in most subjects.

As for the donors, each was a healthy bone marrow donor. The CDR3 is 13 amino acids. Trimming took 4 bases from V and 6 from J, leaving 14 bases between them. Germline V lookup: CDR1 SGHKS, CDR2 YYEKEE (reference sequence). The specimen was PBMCs. The clonotype comes from a man younger than 30 in good health and CMV-seronegative. V and J are TRBV5-5 and TRBJ2-7, with a possible D match to TRBD2 (7 bases). As DNA, the CDR3 is TGTGCCAGCAGCGACCGGGGGGCTGGCGAGCAGTACTTC. This codes for CASSDRGAGEQYF.